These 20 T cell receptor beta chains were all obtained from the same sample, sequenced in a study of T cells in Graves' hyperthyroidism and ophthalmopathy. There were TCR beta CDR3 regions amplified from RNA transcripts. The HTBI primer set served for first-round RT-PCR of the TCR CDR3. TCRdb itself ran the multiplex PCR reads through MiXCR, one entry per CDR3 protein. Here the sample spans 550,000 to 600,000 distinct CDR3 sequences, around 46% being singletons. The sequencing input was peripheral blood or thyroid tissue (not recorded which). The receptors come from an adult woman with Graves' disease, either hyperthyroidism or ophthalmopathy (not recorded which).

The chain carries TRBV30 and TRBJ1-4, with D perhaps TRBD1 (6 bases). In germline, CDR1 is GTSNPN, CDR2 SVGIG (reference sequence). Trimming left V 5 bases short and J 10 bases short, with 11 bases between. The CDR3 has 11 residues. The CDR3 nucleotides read TGTGCCTGGCAGACAGGTAGAAAACTGTTTTTT. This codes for CAWQTGRKLFF.

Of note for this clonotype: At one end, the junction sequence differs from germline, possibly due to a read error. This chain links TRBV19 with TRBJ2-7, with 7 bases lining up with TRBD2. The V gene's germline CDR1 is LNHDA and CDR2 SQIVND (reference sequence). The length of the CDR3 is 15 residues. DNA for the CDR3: TGTGCGGAAAGACGTATCGGCGGGAGTAATCGGGCGCGGAACTTC. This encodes CAERRIGGSNRARNF.

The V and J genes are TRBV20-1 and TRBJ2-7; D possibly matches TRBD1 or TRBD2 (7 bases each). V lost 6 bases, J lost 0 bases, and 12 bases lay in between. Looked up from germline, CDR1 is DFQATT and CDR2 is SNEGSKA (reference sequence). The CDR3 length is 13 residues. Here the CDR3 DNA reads TGCAGTGCCAGGGGGGGGTTCTCCTACGAGCAGTACTTC. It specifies CSARGGFSYEQYF.

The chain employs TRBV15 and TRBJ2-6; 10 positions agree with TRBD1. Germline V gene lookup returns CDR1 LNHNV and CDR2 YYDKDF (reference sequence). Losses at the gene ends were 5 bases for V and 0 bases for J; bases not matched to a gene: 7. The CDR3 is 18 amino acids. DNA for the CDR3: TGTGCCACCAGCCGGGGGGACAGGGGTAGCTCTGGGGCCAACGTCCTGACTTTC. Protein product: CATSRGDRGSSGANVLTF.

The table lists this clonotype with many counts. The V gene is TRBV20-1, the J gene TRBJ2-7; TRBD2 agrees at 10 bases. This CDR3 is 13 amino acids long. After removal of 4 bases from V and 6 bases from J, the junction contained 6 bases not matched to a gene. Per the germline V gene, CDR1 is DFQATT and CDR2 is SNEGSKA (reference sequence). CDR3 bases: TGCAGTGCTACGCTAGCGGGAGTGCGCGAGCAGTACTTC. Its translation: CSATLAGVREQYF.

CDR3 loop: CASSMRAAQETQYF. The CDR3 DNA reads TGTGCCAGTAGTATGCGAGCAGCTCAGGAGACCCAGTACTTC. The gene calls are TRBV19 and TRBJ2-5, with D uncertain. V lost 3 bases to trimming and J lost 5 bases, with 13 bases between them. Germline assignment: CDR1 LNHDA and CDR2 SQIVND (reference sequence). CDR3 size: 14 residues.

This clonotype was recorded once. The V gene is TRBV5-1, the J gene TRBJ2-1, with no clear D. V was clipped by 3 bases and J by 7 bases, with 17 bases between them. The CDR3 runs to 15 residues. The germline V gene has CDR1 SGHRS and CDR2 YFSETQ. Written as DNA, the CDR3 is TGCGCCAGCAGCTCCAGCTCGGCTAGACCTAATGAGCAGTTCTTC. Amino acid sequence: CASSSSSARPNEQFF.

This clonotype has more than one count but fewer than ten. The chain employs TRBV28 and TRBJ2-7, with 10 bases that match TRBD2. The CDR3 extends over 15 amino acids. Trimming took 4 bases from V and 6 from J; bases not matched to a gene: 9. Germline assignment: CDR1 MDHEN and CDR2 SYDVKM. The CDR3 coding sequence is TGTGCCAGCAGTTCAAGTAGCGGGAGGAGCGTCGAGCAGTACTTC. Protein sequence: CASSSSSGRSVEQYF.

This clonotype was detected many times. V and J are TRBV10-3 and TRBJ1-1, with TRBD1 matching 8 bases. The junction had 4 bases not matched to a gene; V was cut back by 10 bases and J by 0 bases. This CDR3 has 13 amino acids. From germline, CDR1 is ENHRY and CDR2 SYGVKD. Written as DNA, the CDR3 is TGTGCCACTCGGACAGGGATGAACACTGAAGCTTTCTTT. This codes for CATRTGMNTEAFF.

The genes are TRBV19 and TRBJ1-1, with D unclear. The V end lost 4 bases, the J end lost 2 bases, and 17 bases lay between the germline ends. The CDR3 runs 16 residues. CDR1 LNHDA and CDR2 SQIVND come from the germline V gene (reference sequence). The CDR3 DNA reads TGTGCCAGTAGTAGGGTCGACGGTGTGAGAAACACTGAAGCTTTCTTT. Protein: CASSRVDGVRNTEAFF.

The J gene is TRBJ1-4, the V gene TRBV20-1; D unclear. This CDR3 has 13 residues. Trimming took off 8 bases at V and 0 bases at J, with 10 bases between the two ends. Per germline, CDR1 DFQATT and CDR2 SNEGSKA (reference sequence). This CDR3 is CSSDQATNEKLFF. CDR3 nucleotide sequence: TGCAGTTCCGACCAGGCAACTAATGAAAAACTGTTTTTT.

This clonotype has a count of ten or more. The CDR3 loop reads CSATPGSGAGQPQHF. The CDR3 nucleotides are TGCAGTGCTACCCCGGGCTCCGGTGCAGGGCAGCCCCAGCATTTT. This chain uses TRBV20-1 with TRBJ1-5; D might be TRBD1 (5 bases). The CDR3 has 15 amino acids. Germline lookup yields CDR1 DFQATT and CDR2 SNEGSKA (reference sequence). With 4 bases removed from V and 7 bases from J, the gap between germline ends came to 20 bases.

CDR3 nucleotide sequence: TGTGCCAGCAGCCTACATAGCGCGGGAGGGTTAAATCAGCCCCAGCATTTT. Translated, it gives CASSLHSAGGLNQPQHF. J is TRBJ1-5 and V is TRBV7-2, with D unresolved. V was pared by 5 bases and J by 4 bases, with 21 bases between. CDR1 SGHTA and CDR2 FQGNSA come from the germline V gene. There are 17 residues in the CDR3. Supplemented by reference TRBV7-2 and TRBJ1-5, the full variable domain reads GAGVSQSPSNKVTEKGKDVELRCDPISGHTALYWYRQSLGQGLEFLIYFQGNSAPDKSGLPSDRFSAERTGGSVSTLTIQRTQQEDSAVYLCASSLHSAGGLNQPQHFGDGTRLSIL.

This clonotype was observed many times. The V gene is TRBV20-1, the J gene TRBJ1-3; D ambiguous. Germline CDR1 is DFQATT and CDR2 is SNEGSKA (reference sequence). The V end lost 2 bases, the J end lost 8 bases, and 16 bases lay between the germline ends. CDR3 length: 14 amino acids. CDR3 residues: CSARSSRGLDTIYF. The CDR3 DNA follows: TGCAGTGCTAGATCCTCGAGAGGGTTGGACACCATATATTTT.

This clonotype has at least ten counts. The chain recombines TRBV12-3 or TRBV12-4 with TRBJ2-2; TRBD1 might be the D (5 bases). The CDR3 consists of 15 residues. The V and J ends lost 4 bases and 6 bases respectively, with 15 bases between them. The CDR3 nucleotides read TGTGCCAGCAGTTCCGCCAGGGTGTACGCCGGGGAGCTGTTTTTT. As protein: CASSSARVYAGELFF.

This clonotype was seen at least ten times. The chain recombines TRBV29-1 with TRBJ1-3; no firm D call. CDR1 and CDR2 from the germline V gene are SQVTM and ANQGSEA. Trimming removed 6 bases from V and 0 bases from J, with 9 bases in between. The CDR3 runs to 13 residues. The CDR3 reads CSVPDDSGNTIYF. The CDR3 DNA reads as TGCAGCGTCCCGGACGACTCTGGAAACACCATATATTTT.

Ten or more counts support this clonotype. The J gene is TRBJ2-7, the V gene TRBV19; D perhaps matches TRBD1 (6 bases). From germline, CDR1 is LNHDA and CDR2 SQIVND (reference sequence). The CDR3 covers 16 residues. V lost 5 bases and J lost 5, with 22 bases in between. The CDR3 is CASSPQTGLEFHEQYF. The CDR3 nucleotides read TGTGCCAGTAGTCCCCAGACAGGCCTGGAGTTCCACGAGCAGTACTTC.

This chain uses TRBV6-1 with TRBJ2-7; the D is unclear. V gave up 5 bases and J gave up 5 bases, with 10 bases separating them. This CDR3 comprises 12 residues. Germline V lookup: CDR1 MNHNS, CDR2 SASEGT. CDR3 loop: CASSYAYHEQYF. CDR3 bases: TGTGCCAGCAGTTACGCTTACCACGAGCAGTACTTC.

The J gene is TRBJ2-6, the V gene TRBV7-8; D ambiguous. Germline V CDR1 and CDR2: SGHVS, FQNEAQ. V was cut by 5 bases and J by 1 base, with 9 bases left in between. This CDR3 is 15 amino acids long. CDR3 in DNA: TGTGCCAGCAGCCTAGACGATTCTGGGGCCAACGTCCTGACTTTC. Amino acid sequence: CASSLDDSGANVLTF.

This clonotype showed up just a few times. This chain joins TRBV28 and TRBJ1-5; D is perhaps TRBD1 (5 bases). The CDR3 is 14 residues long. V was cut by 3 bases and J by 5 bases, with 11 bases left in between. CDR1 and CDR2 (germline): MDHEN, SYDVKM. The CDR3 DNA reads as TGTGCCAGCAGTTTCAGGGTACGGCATCAGCCCCAGCATTTT. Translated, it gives CASSFRVRHQPQHF.